Listed here are 30 T cell receptor beta chains from one sample, sequenced in a study of identical twins. MiXCR, run by TCRdb on the 5' RACE reads, gives a single entry per CDR3 protein. The table lists a few hundred thousand distinct CDR3 sequences, around a tenth of them singletons, with approximately 3% in the top ten. These records were also assigned to another study, of yellow fever vaccine responses in identical twins.

The sample comprised PBMCs. The receptor set was obtained from a woman aged 18-29 years in good health.

This clonotype came up a few times. This sequence joins TRBV7-9 and TRBJ2-1, with 9 bases fitting TRBD2. V dropped 5 bases and J dropped 5; count of bases not matched to a gene: 13. Germline assignment: CDR1 SEHNR and CDR2 FQNEAQ (reference sequence). The CDR3 sequence is 17 residues long. CDR3 region: CASSPTNSGGSDNEQFF. The CDR3 region has the DNA TGTGCCAGCAGCCCCACTAATAGCGGGGGATCAGACAATGAGCAGTTCTTC.

This clonotype came up a few times. The genes are TRBV5-5 and TRBJ1-2; D ambiguous. V dropped 4 bases and J dropped 5 bases, with 15 bases sitting between them. Looked up from germline, CDR1 is SGHKS and CDR2 is YYEKEE (reference sequence). The CDR3 totals 14 residues. The CDR3, as DNA: TGTGCCAGCAGCCGTGAAGGGATGGGATATGGCTACACCTTC. Translated, it gives CASSREGMGYGYTF.

The sample holds many counts of this clonotype. The chain uses TRBV5-1 and TRBJ2-3; TRBD1 is a possible D gene (6 bases). V lost 4 bases, J lost 3 bases, and 21 bases lay in between. CDR3 length: 17 residues. From germline, CDR1 is SGHRS and CDR2 YFSETQ. This chain's CDR3 is CASSPPTGSGATDTQYF. CDR3 bases: TGCGCCAGCAGCCCCCCCACAGGGTCCGGAGCAACAGATACGCAGTATTTT.

In its sample, this clonotype was seen a few times. The V call is TRBV7-9, the J call TRBJ1-1; D uncertain. CDR1 is SEHNR and CDR2 is FQNEAQ in the germline V gene (reference sequence). The ends were cut back, 5 bases at V and 4 bases at J, with 5 bases in the middle. This CDR3 has 11 residues. CDR3 residues: CASSRPTEAFF. In DNA, the CDR3 is TGTGCCAGCAGCAGACCCACTGAAGCTTTCTTT.

This clonotype was seen at least ten times. The chain carries TRBV11-2 and TRBJ2-4, with D hard to call. This CDR3 is 13 amino acids long. The V end was cut by 2 bases, the J end by 0 bases, with 2 bases between. Germline lookup yields CDR1 SGHAT and CDR2 FQNNGV. The CDR3 DNA sequence: TGTGCCAGCAGCTTAATAGCCAAAAACATTCAGTACTTC. Its translation: CASSLIAKNIQYF.

This clonotype was counted many times. This rearrangement joins TRBV6-5 to TRBJ2-7, with a weak D call TRBD1 (6 bases). This CDR3 region has 17 residues. The V end lost 0 bases, the J end lost 4 bases, and 19 bases lay between the germline ends. From germline, CDR1 is MNHEY and CDR2 SVGAGI. The CDR3 bases are TGTGCCAGCAGTTACTCGAGGGCGGACAGACAAAATTACGAGCAGTACTTC. Residues: CASSYSRADRQNYEQYF.

This clonotype was observed a handful of times. DNA of the CDR3: TGTGCCAGCAGCTTCTCTCCAGGGCGGAACACTGAAGCTTTCTTT. It codes for CASSFSPGRNTEAFF. The chain combines TRBV7-9 with TRBJ1-1, with a possible D match to TRBD1 (5 bases). CDR1 and CDR2 (germline): SEHNR, FQNEAQ (reference sequence). The CDR3 totals 15 residues. V shed 3 bases and J shed 1 base, with 12 bases lying between them.

On this clonotype itself: The junction does not match germline at one end; this may be a read error. This chain links TRBV7-7 with TRBJ2-2; TRBD1 matches 7 bases. This CDR3 region has 15 residues. The germline gives CDR1 SSHAT, CDR2 FNYEAQ (reference sequence). The CDR3 protein is CASSVGQLNTGELFF. In nucleotides, the CDR3 is TGTGCTAGCAGCGTGGGACAGTTGAACACCGGGGAGCTGTTTTTT.

The chain couples TRBV29-1 to TRBJ1-3, with 7 bases aligning to TRBD1. Trimming at V came to 3 bases and at J to 3 bases, leaving 2 bases not matched to a gene. The germline gives CDR1 SQVTM, CDR2 ANQGSEA. The CDR3 is 13 amino acids. CDR3 in DNA: TGCAGCGTTGACAGGGGGGATGGAAACACCATATATTTT. Translating it yields CSVDRGDGNTIYF.

This clonotype came up a few times. The V call is TRBV6-5, the J call TRBJ2-1; D uncertain. V was clipped by 7 bases and J by 9 bases, with 1 base between them. Germline assignment: CDR1 MNHEY and CDR2 SVGAGI. The length of the CDR3 is 8 residues. The CDR3 reads CASIEQFF. In DNA form, the CDR3 reads TGTGCCAGCATTGAGCAGTTCTTC.

This clonotype occurred many times. At one of its ends the junction is not consistent with the germline gene, which may arise from a read error. J is TRBJ2-1 and V is TRBV7-2, with 9 bases fitting TRBD2. The CDR3 length is 11 residues. CDR1 is SGHTA, CDR2 FQGNSA, per germline. The CDR3 DNA sequence: TGTGCCAGCAGCGTAGCGGGGGATAAGTTCTTC. Amino acid sequence: CASSVAGDKFF.

The gene calls are TRBV29-1 and TRBJ2-1; D unresolved. Trimming removed 8 bases at V and 6 bases at J, with 14 bases between. Germline loops: CDR1 SQVTM, CDR2 ANQGSEA. This CDR3 contains 12 residues. The CDR3 DNA reads as TGCAGCCCCAAAGGCATCGGCAATGAGCAGTTCTTC. Its protein product is CSPKGIGNEQFF.

The table lists this clonotype with many counts. For the CDR3, the DNA is TGCGCCAGCAGTTTCGGGAGTGGCTACGAGCAGTACTTC. Its protein is CASSFGSGYEQYF. V is TRBV5-1 and J is TRBJ2-7; tentative D call: TRBD2 (6 bases). Germline CDR1 and CDR2: SGHRS and YFSETQ. The CDR3 sequence is 13 residues long. V was pared by 5 bases and J by 3 bases, with 12 bases between.

This clonotype was picked up a small number of times. The V gene is TRBV11-2, the J gene TRBJ1-6; TRBD1 matches at 8 bases. Germline CDR1 reads SGHAT; CDR2 reads FQNNGV. This CDR3 comprises 14 residues. V lost 3 bases, J lost 8 bases, and 3 bases stayed unmatched. Written as DNA, the CDR3 is TGTGCCAGCAGCTTTGGACAGGGTTATTCACCCCTCCACTTT. Protein: CASSFGQGYSPLHF.

This clonotype was picked up many times. V gene TRBV29-1 combines with J gene TRBJ1-2; D gene unclear. Germline assignment: CDR1 SQVTM and CDR2 ANQGSEA. The V end was cut by 0 bases, the J end by 3 bases, with 8 bases between. The CDR3 consists of 13 residues. The CDR3 sequence is CSVEEGRYYGYTF. The DNA of the CDR3 is TGCAGCGTTGAAGAGGGCAGATACTATGGCTACACCTTC. Combining the CDR3 with reference TRBV29-1 and TRBJ1-2 gives the whole variable domain SAVISQKPSRDICQRGTSLTIQCQVDSQVTMMFWYRQQPGQSLTLIATANQGSEATYESGFVIDKFPISRPNLTFSTLTVSNMSPEDSSIYLCSVEEGRYYGYTFGSGTRLTVV.

This clonotype showed up just a few times. The chain is built from TRBV7-2 and TRBJ2-7; D is possibly TRBD2 (5 bases). Per germline, CDR1 SGHTA and CDR2 FQGNSA. Trimming removed 0 bases from V and 9 bases from J, with 12 bases in between. This CDR3 region has 13 residues. The CDR3, as DNA: TGTGCCAGCAGCTTAGCCGTCCAACGGGGGCAGTACTTC. This gives the protein CASSLAVQRGQYF.

The genes are TRBV5-1 and TRBJ2-3, with 7 bases aligning to TRBD1. Germline-derived CDR1 and CDR2 are SGHRS and YFSETQ. J gave up 3 bases and V 4 bases, and 14 bases lay outside the gene matches. This CDR3 comprises 17 residues. This CDR3 is CASSPIRGKEGTDTQYF. Written as DNA, the CDR3 is TGCGCCAGCAGCCCAATCAGGGGGAAAGAGGGTACAGATACGCAGTATTTT.

A few counts support this clonotype. The genes are TRBV27 and TRBJ2-1; the match to TRBD2 covers 8 bases. V shed 6 bases and J 10 bases; nucleotides not matched to a gene: 8. This CDR3 comprises 13 residues. The V gene's germline CDR1 is MNHEY and CDR2 SMNVEV (reference sequence). CDR3 in DNA: TGTGCCAGCAGCGGGATCGGGGGGGAAGAGCAGTTCTTC. This gives the protein CASSGIGGEEQFF.

This clonotype came up many times. A much larger clone sits a single nucleotide away, making a read error possible. The chain links TRBV2 to TRBJ2-5; D is ambiguous. V was clipped by 6 bases and J by 5 bases, with 7 bases between them. The CDR3 contains 11 residues. CDR1 and CDR2 (germline): SNHLY, FYNNEI. The CDR3 protein is CASRPGETQYF. CDR3 DNA: TGTGCCAGCAGGCCTGGGGAGACCCAGTACTTC.

This clonotype was detected a few times. This chain joins TRBV4-3 and TRBJ2-2; D unclear. V lost 0 bases and J lost 1, with 6 bases in between. Per the germline V gene, CDR1 is LGHNA and CDR2 is YSLEER. The CDR3 spans 15 residues. The CDR3 protein is CASSQDGQNTGELFF. As DNA, the CDR3 is TGCGCCAGCAGCCAAGATGGCCAGAACACCGGGGAGCTGTTTTTT.

This clonotype has ten or more counts. The chain has TRBV10-3 and TRBJ1-4; D gene ambiguous. This CDR3 is 12 amino acids long. Germline values: CDR1 ENHRY, CDR2 SYGVKD. The V end lost 5 bases, the J end lost 8 bases, and 9 bases lay between the germline ends. The CDR3 loop reads CAISLLGEKLFF. CDR3 coding DNA: TGTGCCATCAGTCTTCTGGGCGAAAAACTGTTTTTT.

The rearrangement joins TRBV23-1 to TRBJ2-7; TRBD2 is a possible D gene (6 bases). TRBV23-1 is treated as an ORF (open reading frame) with a function not yet certain. The CDR3 length is 16 residues. V was clipped by 7 bases and J by 2 bases, with 21 bases between them. The CDR3 is CASTQTYGGLAYEQYF. CDR3 nucleotides: TGCGCCAGCACCCAAACTTACGGAGGGCTCGCCTACGAGCAGTACTTC.

This clonotype was detected only a few times. This sequence joins TRBV4-2 and TRBJ2-1; D assignment may be TRBD1 or TRBD2 (6 bases each). V was shortened by 4 bases and J by 5 bases, with 27 bases between the two germline ends. Looked up from germline, CDR1 is LGHNA and CDR2 is YNFKEQ. CDR3 length: 19 residues. CDR3 sequence: CASSRRGGQGDPLNNEQFF. CDR3 in DNA: TGTGCCAGCAGCCGACGTGGGGGGCAGGGAGATCCCTTAAACAATGAGCAGTTCTTC.

The chain has TRBV6-4 and TRBJ1-6; TRBD1 might be the D (5 bases). Germline lookup yields CDR1 MRHNA and CDR2 SNTAGT. Trimming left V 4 bases short and J 6 bases short, with 7 bases between. The CDR3 totals 13 residues. The CDR3 DNA is TGTGCCAGCAGTGGGACAACTAATTCACCCCTCCACTTT. This sequence encodes CASSGTTNSPLHF.

The V and J genes are TRBV11-2 and TRBJ2-3; 7 bases are shared with TRBD2. The ends lost 5 bases at V and 6 bases at J; junction bases unmatched: 23. This CDR3 contains 19 residues. Germline CDR1 SGHAT, CDR2 FQNNGV. In DNA, the CDR3 is TGTGCCAGCAGCCCAGACATTACAAGTCGGGCGGGAGCCCGGGATACGCAGTATTTT. This codes for CASSPDITSRAGARDTQYF.

This clonotype showed up many times. The V gene is TRBV20-1, the J gene TRBJ2-1, with TRBD2 matching 8 bases. The CDR3 extends over 15 amino acids. Germline CDR1 reads DFQATT; CDR2 reads SNEGSKA (reference sequence). Unmatched junction bases numbered 11, after V lost 4 bases and J lost 6 bases. The CDR3 loop is CSAIPGLGMGNEQFF. The CDR3 bases are TGCAGTGCTATACCGGGACTAGGGATGGGCAATGAGCAGTTCTTC.

The chain employs TRBV7-8 and TRBJ2-2, with D hard to call. The CDR3 covers 17 residues. The germline V and J ends were trimmed by 6 bases and 6 bases, with 23 bases remaining between them. Germline CDR1 and CDR2: SGHVS and FQNEAQ. In DNA, the CDR3 is TGTGCCAGCAGAGTGGCGACCTTAACCCCAGTTGCCGGGGAGCTGTTTTTT. It codes for CASRVATLTPVAGELFF.

This clonotype showed up just a few times. The chain uses TRBV2 and TRBJ1-5; 8 nucleotides match TRBD1. This CDR3 is 15 amino acids long. CDR1 and CDR2 from the germline V gene are SNHLY and FYNNEI. V trimming: 6 bases; J trimming: 3 bases; junction bases outside the gene matches: 7. CDR3 in DNA: TGTGCCAGCAGGGGGACAGGACTGTACAATCAGCCCCAGCATTTT. Residues: CASRGTGLYNQPQHF.

This chain links TRBV9 with TRBJ2-3, with TRBD1 matching 7 bases. The V segment lost 5 bases and the J segment 0 bases; nucleotides outside the gene matches: 6. Germline CDR1 is SGDLS and CDR2 is YYNGEE. The CDR3 loop spans 15 amino acids. The CDR3 spells CASRDRSSSTDTQYF. CDR3 bases: TGTGCCAGCAGGGACAGGAGTTCTAGCACAGATACGCAGTATTTT.

This chain uses TRBV7-3 with TRBJ2-1, with 11 bases fitting TRBD2. V gave up 0 bases and J gave up 5 bases; unmatched junction bases: 3. Looked up from germline, CDR1 is SGHTA and CDR2 is FQGTGA. CDR3 length equals 16 residues. CDR3 sequence (DNA): TGTGCCAGCAGCTTAACGTCTAGCGGGGGGAACAATGAGCAGTTCTTC. Translating gives CASSLTSSGGNNEQFF.